The 15 T cell receptor beta chains below all came from one sample that was sequenced in a study of Graves' ophthalmopathy and Graves' hyperthyroidism. RNA served as the template for amplifying TCR beta CDR3 regions. First-round RT-PCR relied on HTBI primers, and a second-round multiplex PCR came next. TCRdb reprocessed the multiplex PCR reads with MiXCR, giving one entry per CDR3 protein. The sample records some 1.1 million distinct CDR3 sequences, about 38% being singletons. Specimen: peripheral blood or thyroid tissue (not recorded which). The receptors here all came from an adult man with Graves' hyperthyroidism.

As concerns this clonotype: The junction differs from germline at one of its ends, possibly a read error. The V gene is TRBV7-6, the J gene TRBJ1-6; D not certain. There are 15 residues in the CDR3. Germline CDR1 reads SGHVS; CDR2 reads FNYEAQ. This CDR3 is CVSSLVGRGNSPLHF. CDR3 DNA: TGTGTCAGCAGCTTAGTGGGCCGGGGTAATTCACCCCTCCACTTT.

This clonotype was seen ten or more times. The V and J genes are TRBV29-1 and TRBJ1-2; 7 positions match TRBD1. The CDR3 is 12 amino acids. V shed 6 bases, J shed 2 bases, and the junction held 3 bases outside the gene matches. Germline CDR1 reads SQVTM; CDR2 reads ANQGSEA. For the CDR3, the DNA is TGCAGCGTCGTGGGACAGAACTATGGCTACACCTTC. The encoded protein is CSVVGQNYGYTF.

As to this clonotype: This may be a read error, as it is one base from a much larger clone. The rearrangement uses TRBV7-9 and TRBJ1-3; TRBD1 agrees at 10 bases. The CDR3 extends over 17 amino acids. In germline, CDR1 is SEHNR, CDR2 FQNEAQ (reference sequence). The CDR3 DNA reads TGTGCCAGCAGCTTGGGACAGGGGCTCTCCTCTGGAAACACCATGTATTTT. It specifies CASSLGQGLSSGNTMYF.

The table lists this clonotype with a few counts. The chain carries TRBV25-1 and TRBJ1-4, with a possible D match to TRBD1 (5 bases). V shed 1 base and J shed 6 bases, with 27 bases lying between them. This CDR3 spans 20 amino acids. In germline, CDR1 is MGHDK, CDR2 SYGVNS. The chain's CDR3 is CASSEFPGRDRYNEHEKLFF. CDR3 nucleotides: TGTGCCAGCAGTGAATTCCCGGGGCGGGACCGTTACAATGAGCATGAAAAACTGTTTTTT. Looking up the rest from reference TRBV25-1 and TRBJ1-4 gives the full variable domain: EADIYQTPRYLVIGTGKKITLECSQTMGHDKMYWYQQDPGMELHLIHYSYGVNSTEKGDLSSESTVSRIRTEHFPLTLESARPSHTSQYLCASSEFPGRDRYNEHEKLFFGSGTQLSVL.

This clonotype appeared a few times. This chain joins TRBV20-1 and TRBJ2-7; 10 bases line up with TRBD2. CDR3 length: 14 residues. V lost 3 bases and J lost 3; bases outside the gene matches: 5. Germline V gives CDR1 DFQATT, CDR2 SNEGSKA (reference sequence). In DNA, the CDR3 is TGCAGTGCTAGTTCGACTAGCGGGTTCTACGAGCAGTACTTC. It specifies CSASSTSGFYEQYF.

Worth noting for this clonotype: A much larger clone differs from this one at a single base, so this may be a read error. The gene calls are TRBV19 and TRBJ1-5; D not resolved. The CDR3 totals 15 residues. CDR1 LNHDA and CDR2 SQIVND come from the germline V gene (reference sequence). For the CDR3, the DNA is TGTGCCAGTAAGGAAAGGGAGGCGAGCAGTCAGCCCCAGCATTTT. Encoded protein: CASKEREASSQPQHF.

Details on this clonotype: This sequence may be a read error, since a much larger clone differs from it by one base. This chain links TRBV4-2 with TRBJ2-7; D is perhaps TRBD2 (7 bases). Per the germline V gene, CDR1 is LGHNA and CDR2 is YNFKEQ. This CDR3 is 16 amino acids long. Trimming stripped 4 bases from V and 3 bases from J, with 19 bases between. The CDR3 sequence is CASSLGLQGGYYEQYF. The CDR3 region has the DNA TGTGCCAGCAGCCTAGGCCTACAGGGAGGGTACTACGAGCAGTACTTC.

With respect to this clonotype: Just one base apart from a much larger clone, this may be a read error. The rearrangement links TRBV4-3 to TRBJ1-2, with 7 bases fitting TRBD1. Looked up from germline, CDR1 is LGHNA and CDR2 is YSLEER. The CDR3 is 14 amino acids. CDR3 nucleotides: TGCGCCGGCAGCCCGACAGGGAAGAACTATGGCTACACCTTC. Translation gives CAGSPTGKNYGYTF.

A word on this clonotype: The junction does not match germline at one end; this may be a read error. The rearrangement uses TRBV10-3 and TRBJ2-7; 8 bases are shared with TRBD1. Per germline, CDR1 ENHRY and CDR2 SYGVKD. The CDR3 spans 14 residues. The CDR3 bases are TGTGCCAGCAGTCCCCAACGGACAGGGAACGAGCAGTACTTC. Protein product: CASSPQRTGNEQYF.

About this clonotype: A read error may be the cause here, since a much bigger clone is one base away. The chain is built from TRBV7-2 and TRBJ2-2; 9 positions match TRBD2. Germline CDR1 reads SGHTA; CDR2 reads FQGNSA. This CDR3 is built from 15 residues. CDR3 nucleotide sequence: TGTGTCAGCAGCTCTAGCGGGACCAACACCGGGGAGCTGTTTTTT. This codes for CVSSSSGTNTGELFF.

The chain employs TRBV20-1 and TRBJ2-2; no definite D call. The length of the CDR3 is 11 residues. Germline V gene sequence: CDR1 DFQATT, CDR2 SNEGSKA (reference sequence). Trimming stripped 1 base from V and 6 bases from J, with 3 bases between. The CDR3 DNA is TGCAGTGCTAGAGTCCCCGGGGAGCTGTTTTTT. Its protein product is CSARVPGELFF.

This clonotype was seen ten or more times. The V gene is TRBV12-3 or TRBV12-4, the J gene TRBJ2-5; D gene unclear. This CDR3 has 13 amino acids. V lost 5 bases and J 3 bases, leaving 10 bases between the germline ends. CDR3 DNA: TGTGCCAGCAGTCCGAGAAATGAAGAGACCCAGTACTTC. Translation gives CASSPRNEETQYF.

Only a few counts were recorded for this clonotype. The chain combines TRBV5-6 with TRBJ2-5, with D possibly being TRBD2 (6 bases). CDR1 SGHDT and CDR2 YYEEEE come from the germline V gene. V dropped 4 bases and J dropped 7 bases, with 26 bases sitting between them. The CDR3 contains 17 residues. This chain's CDR3 is CASSQDSTGVVGGTQYF. In DNA, the CDR3 is TGTGCCAGCAGCCAAGATAGTACCGGAGTTGTCGGGGGGACCCAGTACTTC. Full variable domain (missing parts from reference TRBV5-6 and TRBJ2-5): DAGVTQSPTHLIKTRGQQVTLRCSPKSGHDTVSWYQQALGQGPQFIFQYYEEEERQRGNFPDRFSGHQFPNYSSELNVNALLLGDSALYLCASSQDSTGVVGGTQYFGPGTRLLVL.

This clonotype was detected ten times or more. V and J are TRBV5-6 and TRBJ2-7; no definite D call. The V and J ends lost 1 base and 6 bases respectively, with 14 bases between them. Germline V gene sequence: CDR1 SGHDT, CDR2 YYEEEE. The CDR3 is made up of 14 amino acids. CDR3 coding DNA: TGTGCCAGCAGCTTGTTAAGGAATAGCCCCGAGCAGTACTTC. This sequence encodes CASSLLRNSPEQYF.

This clonotype showed up many times. The J gene is TRBJ2-5, the V gene TRBV6-5; D is uncertain. Germline CDR1 is MNHEY and CDR2 is SVGAGI. The CDR3 consists of 11 residues. The V gene lost 6 bases and the J gene lost 5 bases, with 7 bases spanning the gap. The CDR3 DNA sequence: TGTGCCAGCAGCCGCCATGAGACCCAGTACTTC. Protein sequence: CASSRHETQYF.